What follows describes a single T cell receptor beta chain. Within the sample, other DNA sequences also encode this same CDR3. This entry belongs to a study of OX40 agonist ivuxolimab in advanced cancers. Libraries were prepared by immunoSEQ multiplex PCR; TCRdb keeps only in-frame clonotypes and omits some of them. Among more than 65,000 clones listed, about four fifths were seen once. Trimming removed 0 bases from V and 1 base from J, with 7 bases in between. The germline V gene encodes CDR1 SGDLS and CDR2 YYNGEE. The CDR3 extends over 14 amino acids. The chain employs TRBV9 and TRBJ1-1; D call uncertain. The sequence derives from an adult with an advanced solid tumor such as melanoma, head and neck, liver or kidney cancer. Sequenced material: CD4+ or CD8+ T cells sorted from blood, taken in a trial of the OX40 agonist ivuxolimab. Here the CDR3 DNA reads TGTGCCAGCAGCGTAGGGCGGCGGAACACTGAAGCTTTCTTT. It specifies CASSVGRRNTEAFF.